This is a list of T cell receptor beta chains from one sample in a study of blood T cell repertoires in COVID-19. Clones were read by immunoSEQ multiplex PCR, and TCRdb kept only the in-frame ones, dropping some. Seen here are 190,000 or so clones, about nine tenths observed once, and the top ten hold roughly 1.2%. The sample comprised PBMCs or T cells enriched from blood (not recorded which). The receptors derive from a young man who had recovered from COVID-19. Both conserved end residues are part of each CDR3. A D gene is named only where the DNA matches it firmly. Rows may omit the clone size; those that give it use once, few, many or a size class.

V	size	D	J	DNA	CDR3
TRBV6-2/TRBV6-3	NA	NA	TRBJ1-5	TGTGCCAGCAGTTTCCGGGTATGGCCCCAGCATTTT	CASSFRVWPQHF
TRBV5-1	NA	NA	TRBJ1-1	TGCGCCAGCAGAATAAGGGGGTTAAACACTGAAGCTTTCTTT	CASRIRGLNTEAFF
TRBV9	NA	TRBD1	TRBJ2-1	TGTGCCAGCAGCGCCCGGGGACAGGGTTCCTACAATGAGCAGTTCTTC	CASSARGQGSYNEQFF
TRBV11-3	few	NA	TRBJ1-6	TGTGCCAGCAGCTTAGATTCTCGTAATTCACCCCTCCACTTT	CASSLDSRNSPLHF
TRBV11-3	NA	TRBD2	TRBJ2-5	TGTGCCAGCAGCCTAAGCCTAGCGGCGGAGACCCAGTACTTC	CASSLSLAAETQYF
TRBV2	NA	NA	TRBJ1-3	TGTGCCAGCACCCTCAGTAACTCTGGAAACACCATATATTTT	CASTLSNSGNTIYF
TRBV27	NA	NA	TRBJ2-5	TGTGCCAGCAGTTTACGGTCCCGGGGTGGCCAAGAGACCCAGTACTTC	CASSLRSRGGQETQYF
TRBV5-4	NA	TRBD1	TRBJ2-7	TGTGCCAGCAGCCCAGGACAGGATGCCTACGAGCAGTACTTC	CASSPGQDAYEQYF
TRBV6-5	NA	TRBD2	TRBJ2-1	TGTGCCAGCACCTCGGGACTAACGAATGAGCAGTTCTTC	CASTSGLTNEQFF
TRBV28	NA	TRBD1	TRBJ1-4	TGTGCCAGCAGCCCGACAGGGCTCGATGAAAAACTGTTTTTT	CASSPTGLDEKLFF
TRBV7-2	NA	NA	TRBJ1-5	TGTGCCAGCAGCTCCGACAGGACCAATCAGCCCCAGCATTTT	CASSSDRTNQPQHF
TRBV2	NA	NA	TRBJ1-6	TGTGCCAGCAGTCCAACAGGGATGAATTCACCCCTCCACTTT	CASSPTGMNSPLHF
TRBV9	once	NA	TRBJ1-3	TGTGCCAGCAGCCCGACCGGGAACACCATATATTTT	CASSPTGNTIYF
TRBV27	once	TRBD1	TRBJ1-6	TGTGCCAGCAGCCGTCGGACAGGGAGCTCCTATAATTCACCCCTCCACTTT	CASSRRTGSSYNSPLHF
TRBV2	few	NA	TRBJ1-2	TGTGCCAGCAGTGTCCGACAGGAGAACTATGGCTACACCTTC	CASSVRQENYGYTF
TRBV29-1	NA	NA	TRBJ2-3	TGCAGCGCCCGGGAACTGACGCAGTATTTT	CSARELTQYF
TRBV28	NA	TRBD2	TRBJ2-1	TGTGCCAGCAGCTCTAGCGGGAGGCATGAGCAGTTCTTC	CASSSSGRHEQFF
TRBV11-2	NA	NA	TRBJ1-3	TGTGCCAGCAGCTTACAGGCCTCCTCTGGAAACACCATATATTTT	CASSLQASSGNTIYF
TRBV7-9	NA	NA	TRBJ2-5	TGTGCCAGCAGCTTAAAGAGGGTGGGAAAAGAGACCCAGTACTTC	CASSLKRVGKETQYF
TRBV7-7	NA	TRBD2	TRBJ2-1	TGTGCTAGCAGCCCTCCAGGACTAGCCTACAATGAGCAGTTCTTC	CASSPPGLAYNEQFF
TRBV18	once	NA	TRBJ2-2	TGTGCCAGCTCACCAGACAGCCAGTGGGAGCTGTTTTTT	CASSPDSQWELFF
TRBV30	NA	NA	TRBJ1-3	TGTGCCTGGAGTGTACTCGGAAACACCATATATTTT	CAWSVLGNTIYF
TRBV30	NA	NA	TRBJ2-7	TGTGCCTGGAAGTTAGGGGGTAGCTACGAGCAGTACTTC	CAWKLGGSYEQYF
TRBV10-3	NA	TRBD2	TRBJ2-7	TGTGCCATCAGTGAGTTTGGACAGATTACTAGCGGTGTACCCTACGAGCAGTACTTC	CAISEFGQITSGVPYEQYF
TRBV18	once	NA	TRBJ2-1	TGTGCCAGCTCACAGGCGGGGGCGCGGAAGGGAGAGGCCGGTGAGCAGTTCTTC	CASSQAGARKGEAGEQFF